This record looks at one T cell receptor beta chain sequence and its context. The data are from a study of T cell responses to AZD1222 COVID-19 vaccine. Using immunoSEQ multiplex PCR, the repertoire was profiled, and TCRdb retains in-frame clones only, with some absent. Of fewer than 150,000 clones in the sample, about nine tenths were seen once. Per germline, CDR1 MRHNA and CDR2 SNTAGT. Trimming took 4 bases from V and 0 from J, leaving 7 bases between them. This CDR3 is 14 amino acids long. The source is an adult in good health. The source was peripheral blood, collected on day 0 of AZD1222 vaccination. This rearrangement joins TRBV6-4 to TRBJ2-1; D remains unclear. The CDR3 reads CASSASDSYNEQFF. DNA of the CDR3: TGTGCCAGCAGTGCCAGCGACTCCTACAATGAGCAGTTCTTC.